This TCR beta chain was recorded in a study of cytomegalovirus exposure and HLA in healthy donors. The CDR3 has 15 residues. V lost 0 bases, J lost 9 bases, and 9 bases stayed unmatched. CDR1 is WNHNN, CDR2 SYGVQD, per germline (reference sequence). 13 Jbeta primers and 60 Vbeta primers were used for the PCR. As processed by the authors: The count from a later analysis was 79 million or so unique TCR beta chains, some 12 million of them shared. Using immunoSEQ multiplex PCR, the repertoire was profiled, and TCRdb retains in-frame clones only, with some absent. V and J calls and clone size are those listed in that table; D and trimming were worked out from the DNA. Here the sample spans 60,000 to 85,000 clones, around 70% being singletons. Study-wide results and caveats: Donors belonging to an Asian-associated ancestry cluster reportedly showed fewer N-insertions in productive TCRs than the roughly 670-donor mean, according to what a later analysis found. Presence/absence analyses assumed roughly uniform sequencing depth across donors, which may not hold.

This clone appeared once. Its antigen is not known. The genes are TRBV10-1 and TRBJ2-7; 9 bases match TRBD1. Material: PBMCs. The origin of this receptor is a human donor in good health. The CDR3: CASSESPDRGVGQYF. CDR3 sequence (DNA): TGCGCCAGCAGTGAGTCCCCGGACAGGGGAGTAGGGCAGTACTTC.